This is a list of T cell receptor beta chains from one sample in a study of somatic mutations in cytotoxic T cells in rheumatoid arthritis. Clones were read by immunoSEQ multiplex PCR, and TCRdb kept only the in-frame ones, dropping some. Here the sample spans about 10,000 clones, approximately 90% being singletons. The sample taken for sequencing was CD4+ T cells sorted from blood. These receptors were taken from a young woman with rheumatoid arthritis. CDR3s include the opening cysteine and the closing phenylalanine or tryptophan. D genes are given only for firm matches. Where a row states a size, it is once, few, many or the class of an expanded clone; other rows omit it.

CDR3 protein: CASSSPGRPGAFF
CDR3 DNA: TGTGCCAGCAGTTCCCCGGGGAGGCCAGGAGCTTTCTTT
J gene: TRBJ1-1
clone size: -
V gene: TRBV6-5
D gene: -

CDR3 protein: CASSTSDGTKQFF
CDR3 DNA: TGTGCCAGCAGCACCTCGGACGGGACTAAGCAGTTCTTC
J gene: TRBJ2-1
clone size: -
V gene: TRBV7-3
D gene: TRBD2

CDR3 protein: CASSPPDNSPLHF
CDR3 DNA: TGTGCCAGCAGCCCTCCGGATAATTCACCCCTCCACTTT
J gene: TRBJ1-6
clone size: -
V gene: TRBV5-5
D gene: -

CDR3 protein: CASSKVESSGSLGETQYF
CDR3 DNA: TGTGCCAGCAGCAAAGTTGAGTCTAGCGGGAGCCTGGGGGAGACCCAGTACTTC
J gene: TRBJ2-5
clone size: -
V gene: TRBV21-1
D gene: -

CDR3 protein: CASSIRGGNEKLFF
CDR3 DNA: TGTGCCAGCAGCATCAGGGGTGGTAATGAAAAACTGTTTTTT
J gene: TRBJ1-4
clone size: -
V gene: TRBV7-2
D gene: -

CDR3 protein: CASSRGRLEGTDTQYF
CDR3 DNA: TGTGCCAGCAGCCGCGGCCGGCTAGAGGGCACAGATACGCAGTATTTT
J gene: TRBJ2-3
clone size: -
V gene: TRBV7-2
D gene: -

CDR3 protein: CASSPGYRYEQYF
CDR3 DNA: TGTGCCAGTAGTCCAGGGTATAGATACGAGCAGTACTTC
J gene: TRBJ2-7
clone size: -
V gene: TRBV19
D gene: -

CDR3 protein: CAISDRGRAGNSPLHF
CDR3 DNA: TGTGCCATCAGTGACAGGGGGCGGGCTGGTAATTCACCCCTCCACTTT
J gene: TRBJ1-6
clone size: -
V gene: TRBV10-3
D gene: TRBD1

CDR3 protein: CASSLDGTGTRNYGYTF
CDR3 DNA: TGCGCCAGCAGCTTGGATGGAACAGGGACTAGGAACTATGGCTACACCTTC
J gene: TRBJ1-2
clone size: -
V gene: TRBV5-1
D gene: -

CDR3 protein: CASSPGDTRNQPQHF
CDR3 DNA: TGTGCCAGCTCACCAGGGGACACCCGCAATCAGCCCCAGCATTTT
J gene: TRBJ1-5
clone size: -
V gene: TRBV18
D gene: -

CDR3 protein: CASSLDRGTEAFF
CDR3 DNA: TGTGCCAGCAGCCTGGACAGGGGGACTGAAGCTTTCTTT
J gene: TRBJ1-1
clone size: -
V gene: TRBV6-5
D gene: TRBD1

CDR3 protein: CASSYRDSRNTIYF
CDR3 DNA: TGTGCCAGCAGTTACCGGGACAGTCGAAACACCATATATTTT
J gene: TRBJ1-3
clone size: -
V gene: TRBV6-5
D gene: TRBD1

CDR3 protein: CAGSDRGGQPQHF
CDR3 DNA: TGTGCCGGGTCGGACAGGGGTGGGCAGCCCCAGCATTTT
J gene: TRBJ1-5
clone size: -
V gene: TRBV19
D gene: TRBD1

CDR3 protein: CASSFLQNTEAFF
CDR3 DNA: TGTGCCAGCAGTTTTTTACAGAACACTGAAGCTTTCTTT
J gene: TRBJ1-1
clone size: -
V gene: TRBV27
D gene: -

CDR3 protein: CASSFSGRDSFF
CDR3 DNA: TGTGCCAGCAGCTTCTCAGGGCGGGATTCTTTCTTT
J gene: TRBJ1-1
clone size: -
V gene: TRBV5-5
D gene: -

CDR3 protein: CASSRQGTDTQYF
CDR3 DNA: TGTGCCAGTAGTCGGCAGGGCACAGATACGCAGTATTTT
J gene: TRBJ2-3
clone size: -
V gene: TRBV19
D gene: -

CDR3 protein: CASSLYGSYEQYF
CDR3 DNA: TGTGCCAGCAGCTTGTACGGTTCGTACGAGCAGTACTTC
J gene: TRBJ2-7
clone size: -
V gene: TRBV5-8
D gene: -

CDR3 protein: CASSYNPSTDTQYF
CDR3 DNA: TGTGCCAGTAGTTACAACCCTAGCACAGATACGCAGTATTTT
J gene: TRBJ2-3
clone size: -
V gene: TRBV19
D gene: -

CDR3 protein: CASSAGTGNSPLHF
CDR3 DNA: TGCGCCAGCAGCGCCGGGACAGGGAATTCACCCCTCCACTTT
J gene: TRBJ1-6
clone size: few
V gene: TRBV5-1
D gene: TRBD1

CDR3 protein: CASSVISGSYEQYF
CDR3 DNA: TGTGCCAGCAGTGTAATTTCCGGCTCCTACGAGCAGTACTTC
J gene: TRBJ2-7
clone size: -
V gene: TRBV2
D gene: -

CDR3 protein: CASSLAGGPSEQYF
CDR3 DNA: TGCGCCAGCAGCTTAGCGGGGGGGCCGAGCGAGCAGTACTTC
J gene: TRBJ2-7
clone size: once
V gene: TRBV5-1
D gene: TRBD2

CDR3 protein: CASSLFGQGFSGANVLTF
CDR3 DNA: TGTGCCAGCAGCTTATTCGGACAGGGCTTCTCTGGGGCCAACGTCCTGACTTTC
J gene: TRBJ2-6
clone size: once
V gene: TRBV7-2
D gene: TRBD1

CDR3 protein: CASTRTGGTPLGEQYF
CDR3 DNA: TGTGCCAGCACCAGGACAGGGGGCACCCCTCTTGGCGAGCAGTACTTC
J gene: TRBJ2-7
clone size: -
V gene: TRBV2
D gene: TRBD1

CDR3 protein: CASSSGQPNEKLFF
CDR3 DNA: TGTGCCAGCAGTTCGGGACAGCCGAATGAAAAACTGTTTTTT
J gene: TRBJ1-4
clone size: -
V gene: TRBV27
D gene: TRBD1

CDR3 protein: CASSLGQKNIQYF
CDR3 DNA: TGTGCCAGCAGCTTGGGACAGAAAAACATTCAGTACTTC
J gene: TRBJ2-4
clone size: -
V gene: TRBV11-2
D gene: TRBD1

CDR3 protein: CASSFFRGGKENTEAFF
CDR3 DNA: TGTGCCAGCAGCTTTTTTCGTGGGGGCAAGGAGAACACTGAAGCTTTCTTT
J gene: TRBJ1-1
clone size: once
V gene: TRBV11-2
D gene: -

CDR3 protein: CASSMTGGAGLQDTQYF
CDR3 DNA: TGTGCCAGTAGTATGACAGGGGGAGCGGGTTTGCAAGATACGCAGTATTTT
J gene: TRBJ2-3
clone size: -
V gene: TRBV19
D gene: TRBD1

CDR3 protein: CASSGTSLQETQYF
CDR3 DNA: TGTGCCAGTTCCGGGACTAGCTTACAAGAGACCCAGTACTTC
J gene: TRBJ2-5
clone size: -
V gene: TRBV2
D gene: TRBD2

CDR3 protein: CASSRGEGSGNTIYF
CDR3 DNA: TGTGCCAGCAGCCGTGGGGAGGGCTCTGGAAACACCATATATTTT
J gene: TRBJ1-3
clone size: -
V gene: TRBV13
D gene: -

CDR3 protein: CASSRDSTEAFF
CDR3 DNA: TGTGCCAGCAGCCGCGACAGTACTGAAGCTTTCTTT
J gene: TRBJ1-1
clone size: few
V gene: TRBV6-5
D gene: -

CDR3 protein: CASSPQGGNTEAFF
CDR3 DNA: TGTGCCAGCTCACCACAGGGAGGGAACACTGAAGCTTTCTTT
J gene: TRBJ1-1
clone size: -
V gene: TRBV18
D gene: -

CDR3 protein: CASSPPGREQYF
CDR3 DNA: TGTGCCAGCTCACCACCGGGGCGGGAGCAGTACTTC
J gene: TRBJ2-7
clone size: -
V gene: TRBV18
D gene: -

CDR3 protein: CASSVDRNTEAFF
CDR3 DNA: TGTGCCAGTAGTGTTGACAGGAACACTGAAGCTTTCTTT
J gene: TRBJ1-1
clone size: -
V gene: TRBV19
D gene: -

CDR3 protein: CASRILPGGANTGELFF
CDR3 DNA: TGTGCCAGCAGGATCCTCCCCGGGGGGGCGAACACCGGGGAGCTGTTTTTT
J gene: TRBJ2-2
clone size: -
V gene: TRBV27
D gene: TRBD2

CDR3 protein: CASSRRQGHQPQHF
CDR3 DNA: TGTGCCAGCAGCCGACGACAGGGCCATCAGCCCCAGCATTTT
J gene: TRBJ1-5
clone size: -
V gene: TRBV28
D gene: TRBD1

CDR3 protein: CASSLSNTYGRTQYF
CDR3 DNA: TGTGCCAGCTCACTATCTAACACGTACGGGAGGACCCAGTACTTC
J gene: TRBJ2-5
clone size: -
V gene: TRBV18
D gene: -

CDR3 protein: CASSHPGLNGYNSPLHF
CDR3 DNA: TGCGCCAGCAGCCACCCAGGCCTAAACGGATATAATTCACCCCTCCACTTT
J gene: TRBJ1-6
clone size: -
V gene: TRBV4-1
D gene: -

CDR3 protein: CAWTPSGEHSPLHF
CDR3 DNA: TGTGCCTGGACCCCCTCTGGAGAGCATTCACCCCTCCACTTT
J gene: TRBJ1-6
clone size: -
V gene: TRBV30
D gene: -

CDR3 protein: CASSVGLGARETQYF
CDR3 DNA: TGTGCCAGCAGCGTAGGACTGGGGGCGAGGGAGACCCAGTACTTC
J gene: TRBJ2-5
clone size: -
V gene: TRBV9
D gene: -

CDR3 protein: CAWRTGLAGLVEQFF
CDR3 DNA: TGTGCCTGGAGGACGGGACTAGCGGGATTAGTTGAGCAGTTCTTC
J gene: TRBJ2-1
clone size: -
V gene: TRBV30
D gene: TRBD2

CDR3 protein: CASSLPGESSGNTIYF
CDR3 DNA: TGTGCCAGCAGTTTACCGGGGGAAAGCTCTGGAAACACCATATATTTT
J gene: TRBJ1-3
clone size: -
V gene: TRBV28
D gene: -

CDR3 protein: CASSVGQGGNTIYF
CDR3 DNA: TGTGCCAGCAGCGTAGGACAGGGCGGAAACACCATATATTTT
J gene: TRBJ1-3
clone size: -
V gene: TRBV5-4
D gene: TRBD1

CDR3 protein: CASSPRREGSYEQYF
CDR3 DNA: TGTGCCAGCTCACCGCGCCGGGAGGGATCCTACGAGCAGTACTTC
J gene: TRBJ2-7
clone size: -
V gene: TRBV18
D gene: TRBD2

CDR3 protein: CASSEPLAKNIQYF
CDR3 DNA: TGTGCCAGCAGTGAACCTTTAGCCAAAAACATTCAGTACTTC
J gene: TRBJ2-4
clone size: -
V gene: TRBV2
D gene: -